This T cell receptor (beta chain) stems from a study of blood T cell repertoires in COVID-19 (dated by TCRdb to between 2020 and 2021). About the study as a whole: Samples from collaborators originated in the United States, Italy and Spain and spanned both the acute and convalescent phases of COVID-19. The prospective study material was composed of cDNA or gDNA derived from T cells, B-cell-depleted T cells, or PBMCs. HLA class I and class II types, where available, came from metadata supplied by the sample provider rather than from assay-based typing. The dataset comprised deeply sampled blood TCRbeta repertoires from subjects exposed to, actively infected with, or recovered from COVID-19. Samples came from the ongoing ImmuneRACE study (first 160 participants) plus 1,254 subjects from 6 global collaborators. Sample metadata almost always included a de-identified subject ID, COVID-19 status, age in years and sex. The repertoires were released in a freely available public database intended as a resource for research on the immune response to SARS-CoV-2.

Taken from cysteine to phenylalanine, the CDR3 has 15 residues. Here the CDR3 DNA is all that survives: 45 bases in frame from base 1. V lost 0 bases and J lost 3 bases, and the count of bases not matched to a germline gene is 2. The germline V gene gives CDR1 as KGHSH and CDR2 as LQKENI. TCRbeta CDR3 regions were amplified from genomic DNA by means of the immunoSEQ Assay, a bias-controlled multiplex PCR. The published analysis was carried out like this. Within the assay, amplification of reference gene primers was used to estimate how many nucleated cells each sample contained. To quantify the absolute abundance of each unique TCRbeta CDR3 rearrangement, sequence reads were collapsed and filtered. For each sample, productive Simpson clonality was calculated as the square root of Simpson's diversity index across productive rearrangements. This is the immuneACCESS table as TCRdb keeps it, with only in-frame sequences that have V and J called. A part of the clones is gone; compared with another copy, unresolved V genes explain less than half, and the rest is unexplained. Clone size and the V and J calls come from that table; the DNA yielded D and trimming. This sample lists 300,000 or so clones; 80% to 90% were detected once. The ten largest clones take up 1% of the sample.

Collaborating institutions collected whole blood in K2EDTA tubes following their own protocols. For TCRbeta analysis, collaborators shipped samples in one of three forms: frozen whole blood, isolated PBMCs, or DNA extracted from either of those sample types. This clone has just one count. Its antigen target is currently unknown. Nothing much larger sits one base from this clone, and base qualities are not available. The same CDR3 also results from other DNA sequences found in this sample. The paper as a whole reports these results and caveats: Clinical and demographic metadata were provided uncurated, with the amount varying by source and participant.

Input material: peripheral blood. The receptor's source is a man aged 45 to 65 with active or convalescent COVID-19. Rearrangement joined TRBV18 to TRBJ2-3; 8 junctional bases match TRBD2. Here the CDR3 is given as CASSPPSGSTDTQYF. DNA sequence: TGTGCCAGCTCACCACCGAGCGGGAGTACAGATACGCAGTATTTT.